This T cell receptor (beta chain) was recovered during a study of cytomegalovirus exposure and HLA in healthy donors. Whole-study findings and limits: Among TCR beta chains, those listed as cytomegalovirus-associated numbered approximately 150.

V lost 1 base, J lost 14 bases, and 10 bases stayed unmatched. CDR3 length: 15 residues. CDR1 and CDR2 (germline): SGDLS, YYNGEE. Points on this clone: Its antigen is currently unknown.

Here immunoSEQ multiplex PCR was the method, and the copy in TCRdb shows in-frame clones only, minus some. The sample has approximately 140,000 clones; 84% are singletons. The sample consisted of PBMCs. The clonotype was recovered from a woman aged 25 to 39 in good health and CMV-seronegative. The rearrangement links TRBV9 to TRBJ1-6; 9 nucleotides match TRBD1. This CDR3 reads CASSVSGQGKGSLHF. CDR3 bases: TGTGCCAGCAGCGTATCCGGACAGGGGAAAGGGTCCCTCCACTTT.